This T cell receptor beta chain is drawn from a study of T-cell memory formation after mild COVID-19. Study-wide context: TCR clusters showed largely donor specificity.

TCRdb reanalysed the 5' RACE reads using MiXCR and keeps one entry per CDR3 protein. The table includes roughly 600,000 distinct CDR3 sequences, about a sixth detected once. In germline, CDR1 is DFQATT, CDR2 SNEGSKA (reference sequence). V was cut by 0 bases and J by 2 bases, with 10 bases left in between. This CDR3 spans 14 amino acids. This clonotype is a singleton in its sample. Its target is not known. General study points: Clones that contracted clustered mainly in CM and EM if CD4+ and in EMRA if CD8+. Later expanders leaned CD4+, whereas day 15 to 85 contracting clones were balanced CD4/CD8. Pre-infection memory carried some responding clones, suggesting that cross-reactive memory joined.

The sequence was obtained from an adult woman who had mild COVID-19 (a few samples of this study predate the infection). Cell type and time point are not known. The specimen sequenced was PBMCs or a T cell subset sorted from them (not recorded which). V usage is TRBV20-1 and J usage is TRBJ1-1; D gene uncertain. CDR3 region: CSAREHGTNTEAFF. The CDR3 DNA sequence: TGCAGTGCTAGAGAACATGGTACCAACACTGAAGCTTTCTTT.